One sample yielded the 21 T cell receptor beta chains listed below, sequenced in a study of T-cell reconstitution after alpha-beta-depleted transplantation in children. TCRbeta library construction was performed incorporating unique molecular identifiers. TCRdb re-called the PCR reads through MiXCR, storing one row per CDR3 protein. This table holds 670,000 or so distinct CDR3 sequences, about an eighth found once. This material consisted of PBMCs, taken before TCRalphabeta/CD19-depleted stem cell transplant. These receptors came from a girl aged 2 to 9 with congenital amegakaryocytic thrombocytopenia, due to receive a stem cell transplant.

The chain carries TRBV12-3 or TRBV12-4 and TRBJ1-5; possibly TRBD1 for D (6 bases). The CDR3 extends over 17 amino acids. V gave up 2 bases and J gave up 2 bases, with 16 bases separating them. The CDR3 loop reads CASSLTAWGAGNQPQHF. CDR3 coding DNA: TGTGCCAGCAGTTTAACCGCATGGGGGGCCGGCAATCAGCCCCAGCATTTT.

About this clonotype: Compared with germline, one end of the junction differs, possibly owing to a read error. The chain employs TRBV5-1 and TRBJ2-5; perhaps TRBD2 as D (6 bases). Germline CDR1 reads SGHRS; CDR2 reads YFSETQ. This CDR3 is built from 15 residues. CDR3 residues: CAGSLGGLEGETQYF. In nucleotides, the CDR3 is TGCGCCGGCAGCTTGGGTGGTTTGGAGGGAGAGACCCAGTACTTC. Full variable domain (rest looked up from reference TRBV5-1 and TRBJ2-5): KAGVTQTPRYLIKTRGQQVTLSCSPISGHRSVSWYQQTPGQGLQFLFEYFSETQRNKGNFPGRFSGRQFSNSRSEMNVSTLELGDSALYLCAGSLGGLEGETQYFGPGTRLLVL.

This clonotype was seen many times. The chain carries TRBV20-1 and TRBJ1-1, with a weak D call TRBD1 (5 bases). V lost 6 bases to trimming and J lost 4 bases, with 15 bases between them. The CDR3 runs to 13 residues. Per the germline V gene, CDR1 is DFQATT and CDR2 is SNEGSKA (reference sequence). The CDR3 spells CSAPRGGSTEAFF. The CDR3 DNA is TGCAGTGCCCCGAGGGGTGGGAGCACTGAAGCTTTCTTT.

There are a few counts of this clonotype. V is TRBV4-1 and J is TRBJ2-5, with a possible D match to TRBD2 (6 bases). Trimming removed 0 bases at V and 5 bases at J, with 13 bases between. Germline V gene lookup returns CDR1 MGHRA and CDR2 YSYEKL. There are 15 residues in the CDR3. The CDR3 spells CASSQDFPGRETQYF. DNA for the CDR3: TGCGCCAGCAGCCAAGATTTTCCTGGGAGGGAGACCCAGTACTTC.

This clonotype has just a few counts. The chain uses TRBV7-9 and TRBJ2-7, with 10 bases identical to TRBD2. The V segment lost 4 bases and the J segment 10 bases; nucleotides outside the gene matches: 10. This CDR3 is built from 14 residues. Germline V gene lookup returns CDR1 SEHNR and CDR2 FQNEAQ (reference sequence). This chain's CDR3 is CASSSGLAAQIQYF. CDR3 nucleotides: TGTGCCAGCAGCTCCGGACTAGCGGCACAGATTCAGTACTTC.

This clonotype was counted at least ten times. The chain combines TRBV5-1 with TRBJ2-5; TRBD1 aligns across 9 bases. Looked up from germline, CDR1 is SGHRS and CDR2 is YFSETQ. The CDR3 loop spans 17 amino acids. J gave up 1 base and V 0 bases, and 7 bases lay outside the gene matches. CDR3 protein: CASSLGIQTGGQETQYF. CDR3 DNA: TGCGCCAGCAGCTTGGGGATCCAGACAGGGGGCCAAGAGACCCAGTACTTC.

This clonotype was seen repeatedly, ten times or more. This chain uses TRBV10-3 with TRBJ2-1, with D possibly TRBD2 on 6 matching bases. The CDR3 sequence is 16 residues long. V lost 0 bases to trimming and J lost 7 bases, with 16 bases between them. Germline CDR1 reads ENHRY; CDR2 reads SYGVKD. CDR3 sequence: CAISESFLEGTNEQFF. The CDR3 region has the DNA TGTGCCATCAGTGAGTCGTTTCTGGAGGGGACGAATGAGCAGTTCTTC.

The genes are TRBV5-1 and TRBJ2-1; D might be TRBD1 (6 bases). The CDR3 length is 14 residues. Trimming removed 0 bases at V and 6 bases at J, with 10 bases between. CDR1 and CDR2 (germline): SGHRS, YFSETQ. CDR3 sequence reads: CASSLDRVRNEQFF. The CDR3 bases are TGCGCCAGCAGCTTGGACAGGGTTCGCAATGAGCAGTTCTTC.

The table lists this clonotype with many counts. In nucleotides, the CDR3 is TGTGCCAGCAGTTTATGGCGATTGGGACAAACGATCCCAGATACGCAGTATTTT. This gives the protein CASSLWRLGQTIPDTQYF. The chain combines TRBV28 with TRBJ2-3; a weak D match, TRBD1 (6 bases). V lost 0 bases, J lost 4 bases, and 20 bases lay in between. The CDR3 totals 18 residues. Germline loops: CDR1 MDHEN, CDR2 SYDVKM.

This clonotype was picked up a small number of times. The rearrangement links TRBV7-8 to TRBJ2-1, with a weak D call TRBD1 (5 bases). The CDR3 length is 15 residues. CDR1 and CDR2 from the germline V gene are SGHVS and FQNEAQ. V was cut by 5 bases and J by 8 bases, with 19 bases left in between. The CDR3 loop is CASSAHRRVPDEQFF. CDR3 nucleotide sequence: TGTGCCAGCAGCGCCCACCGCAGGGTCCCGGATGAGCAGTTCTTC. The full variable domain, its missing parts supplied by reference TRBV7-8 and TRBJ2-1, is GAGVSQSPRYKVAKRGQDVALRCDPISGHVSLFWYQQALGQGPEFLTYFQNEAQLDKSGLPSDRFFAERPEGSVSTLKIQRTQQEDSAVYLCASSAHRRVPDEQFFGPGTRLTVL.

This clonotype was observed a few times. This rearrangement joins TRBV20-1 to TRBJ2-5, with 8 bases matching TRBD2. The CDR3 has 12 amino acids. CDR1 and CDR2 (germline): DFQATT, SNEGSKA (reference sequence). CDR3 sequence reads: CSAGLGRETQYF. The CDR3 nucleotides read TGCAGCGCGGGACTAGGTCGGGAGACCCAGTACTTC.

In this sample, this clonotype turned up many times. The rearrangement links TRBV20-1 to TRBJ2-7; D gene ambiguous. V was clipped by 6 bases and J by 5 bases, with 17 bases between them. Germline V gene data show CDR1 as DFQATT and CDR2 as SNEGSKA (reference sequence). CDR3 length: 13 residues. CDR3 loop: CSAASYSVNEQYF. In DNA, the CDR3 is TGCAGTGCGGCCTCATACTCCGTCAACGAGCAGTACTTC.

The chain employs TRBV12-3 or TRBV12-4 and TRBJ2-5, with D maybe TRBD2 (5 bases). V was shortened by 4 bases and J by 2 bases, with 14 bases between the two germline ends. The CDR3 covers 15 residues. The CDR3 sequence: CASSYKGVLQETQYF. The CDR3 DNA reads TGTGCCAGCAGTTATAAGGGAGTGCTTCAAGAGACCCAGTACTTC.

This clonotype was observed many times. The rearrangement links TRBV20-1 to TRBJ2-5, with TRBD1 matching 8 bases. Germline V gives CDR1 DFQATT, CDR2 SNEGSKA (reference sequence). Germline trimming cut 5 bases from V and 5 bases from J; bases unmatched to any gene: 10. CDR3 length: 14 residues. The CDR3 spells CSAESGGPEETQYF. CDR3 nucleotides: TGCAGTGCTGAATCAGGGGGCCCGGAGGAGACCCAGTACTTC.

Many counts were recorded for this clonotype. CDR3 bases: TGCAGCGTTGTGGGAGGGAACGAGCAGTACTTC. Translated, it gives CSVVGGNEQYF. The rearrangement uses TRBV29-1 and TRBJ2-7, with 7 nucleotides matching TRBD2. Per the germline V gene, CDR1 is SQVTM and CDR2 is ANQGSEA. V shed 4 bases and J 5 bases; nucleotides not matched to a gene: 2. CDR3 length equals 11 residues.

The rearrangement uses TRBV5-1 and TRBJ2-4; a possible D gene is TRBD1 (5 bases). V was trimmed by 3 bases and J by 9 bases, leaving 10 bases between them. The CDR3 loop spans 12 amino acids. Germline CDR1 and CDR2: SGHRS and YFSETQ. The CDR3 here is CASSSDSPIQYF. As DNA, the CDR3 is TGCGCCAGCAGCTCCGACAGCCCCATTCAGTACTTC.

The chain combines TRBV4-1 with TRBJ2-7; D not resolved. Germline V gene data show CDR1 as MGHRA and CDR2 as YSYEKL. The CDR3 is made up of 14 amino acids. V was shortened by 0 bases and J by 3 bases, with 9 bases between the two germline ends. The CDR3 is CASSQEGRLYEQYF. CDR3 nucleotide sequence: TGCGCCAGCAGCCAAGAAGGGCGTCTCTACGAGCAGTACTTC.

The chain combines TRBV28 with TRBJ2-7; D might be TRBD1 or TRBD2, each matching 6 bases. CDR3 length: 13 residues. In germline, CDR1 is MDHEN, CDR2 SYDVKM. V lost 3 bases, J lost 3 bases, and 9 bases lay in between. The CDR3 region has the DNA TGTGCCAGCAGTTTGGGGGGCCACTACGAGCAGTACTTC. This translates into CASSLGGHYEQYF.

This sequence joins TRBV29-1 and TRBJ2-7, with D possibly TRBD1 on 5 matching bases. CDR1 SQVTM and CDR2 ANQGSEA come from the germline V gene. The ends were cut back, 7 bases at V and 2 bases at J, with 12 bases in the middle. The CDR3 consists of 12 residues. CDR3 loop: CSAQGKAYEQYF. CDR3 nucleotide sequence: TGCAGCGCCCAGGGCAAGGCCTACGAGCAGTACTTC.

This clonotype has ten or more counts. The rearrangement joins TRBV5-1 to TRBJ2-5; D is perhaps TRBD2 (5 bases). This CDR3 spans 17 amino acids. Germline lookup yields CDR1 SGHRS and CDR2 YFSETQ. V lost 0 bases to trimming and J lost 0 bases, with 15 bases between them. The CDR3 nucleotides read TGCGCCAGCAGCTTGGGTGCGTCTAGCTTGTACCAAGAGACCCAGTACTTC. Its protein is CASSLGASSLYQETQYF.

This clonotype was found many times. V and J are TRBV5-1 and TRBJ1-4; tentative D call: TRBD1 (5 bases). The CDR3 runs 15 residues. With 2 bases removed from V and 8 bases from J, the gap between germline ends came to 16 bases. The germline V gene encodes CDR1 SGHRS and CDR2 YFSETQ. The CDR3 bases are TGCGCCAGCAGCTTAGCAGCAGGGTTTAACGAAAAACTGTTTTTT. Its protein is CASSLAAGFNEKLFF.